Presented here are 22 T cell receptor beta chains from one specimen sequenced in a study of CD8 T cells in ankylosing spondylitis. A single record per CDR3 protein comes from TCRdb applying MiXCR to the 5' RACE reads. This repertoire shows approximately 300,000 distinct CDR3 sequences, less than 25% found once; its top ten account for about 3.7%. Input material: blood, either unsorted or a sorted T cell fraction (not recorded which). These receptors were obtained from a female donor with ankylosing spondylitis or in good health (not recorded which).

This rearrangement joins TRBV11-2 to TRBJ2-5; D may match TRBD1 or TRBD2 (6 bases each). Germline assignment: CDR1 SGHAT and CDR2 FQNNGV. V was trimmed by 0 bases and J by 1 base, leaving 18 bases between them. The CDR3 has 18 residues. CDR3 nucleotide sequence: TGTGCCAGCAGCTTAGAGGCCCCCAGGGGACTTCCCCAAGAGACCCAGTACTTC. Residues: CASSLEAPRGLPQETQYF.

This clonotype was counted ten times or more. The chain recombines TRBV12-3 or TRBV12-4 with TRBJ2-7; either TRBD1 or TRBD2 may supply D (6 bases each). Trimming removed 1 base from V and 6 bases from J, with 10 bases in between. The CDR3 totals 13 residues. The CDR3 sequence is CASSLVGGGEQYF. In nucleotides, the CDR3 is TGTGCCAGCAGTTTAGTAGGGGGAGGCGAGCAGTACTTC.

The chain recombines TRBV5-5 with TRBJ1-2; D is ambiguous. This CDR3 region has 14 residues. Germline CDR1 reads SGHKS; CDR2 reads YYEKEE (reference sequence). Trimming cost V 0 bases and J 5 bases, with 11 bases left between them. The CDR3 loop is CASSLELGFYGYTF. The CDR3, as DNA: TGTGCCAGCAGCTTGGAACTGGGGTTTTATGGCTACACCTTC.

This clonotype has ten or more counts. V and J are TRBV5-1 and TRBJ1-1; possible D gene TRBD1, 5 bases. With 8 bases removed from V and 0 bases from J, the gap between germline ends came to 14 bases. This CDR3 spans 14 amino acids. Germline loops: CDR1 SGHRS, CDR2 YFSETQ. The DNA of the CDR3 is TGCGCCAGTTCGCAGGGCAACTTGAACACTGAAGCTTTCTTT. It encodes CASSQGNLNTEAFF. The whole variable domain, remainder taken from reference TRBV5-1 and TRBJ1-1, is KAGVTQTPRYLIKTRGQQVTLSCSPISGHRSVSWYQQTPGQGLQFLFEYFSETQRNKGNFPGRFSGRQFSNSRSEMNVSTLELGDSALYLCASSQGNLNTEAFFGQGTRLTVV.

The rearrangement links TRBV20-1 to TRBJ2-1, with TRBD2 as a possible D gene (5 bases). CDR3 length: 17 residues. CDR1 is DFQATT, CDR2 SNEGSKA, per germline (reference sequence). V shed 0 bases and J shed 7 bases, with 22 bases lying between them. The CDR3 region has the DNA TGCAGTGCTAGAGATCACGCGTGGAGACTATCACATAATGAGCAGTTCTTC. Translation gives CSARDHAWRLSHNEQFF.

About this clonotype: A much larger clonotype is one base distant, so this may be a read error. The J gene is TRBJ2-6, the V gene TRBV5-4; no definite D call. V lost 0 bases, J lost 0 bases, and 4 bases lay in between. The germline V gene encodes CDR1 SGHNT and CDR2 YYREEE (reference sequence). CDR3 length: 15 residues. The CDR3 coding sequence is TGTGCCAGCAGCTTGGCCGTCTCTGGGGCCAACGTCCTGACTTTC. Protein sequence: CASSLAVSGANVLTF.

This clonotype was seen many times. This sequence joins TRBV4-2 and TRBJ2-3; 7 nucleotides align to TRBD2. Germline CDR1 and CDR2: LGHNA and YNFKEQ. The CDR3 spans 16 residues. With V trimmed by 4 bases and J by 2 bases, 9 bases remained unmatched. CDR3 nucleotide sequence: TGTGCCAGCAGCCCGTTGATAGCGGGTTACACAGATACGCAGTATTTT. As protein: CASSPLIAGYTDTQYF.

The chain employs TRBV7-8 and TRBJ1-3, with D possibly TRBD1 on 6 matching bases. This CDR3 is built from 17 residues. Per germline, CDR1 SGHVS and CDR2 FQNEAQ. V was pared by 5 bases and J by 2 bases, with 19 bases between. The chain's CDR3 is CASSPRTEPRAGNTIYF. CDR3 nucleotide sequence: TGTGCCAGCAGCCCTAGGACAGAACCGAGGGCTGGAAACACCATATATTTT.

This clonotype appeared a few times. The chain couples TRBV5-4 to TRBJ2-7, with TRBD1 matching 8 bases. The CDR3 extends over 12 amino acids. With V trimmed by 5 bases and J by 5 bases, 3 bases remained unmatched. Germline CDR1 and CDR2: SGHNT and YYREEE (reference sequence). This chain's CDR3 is CASSLDRDEQYF. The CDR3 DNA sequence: TGTGCCAGCAGTCTGGACAGGGACGAGCAGTACTTC.

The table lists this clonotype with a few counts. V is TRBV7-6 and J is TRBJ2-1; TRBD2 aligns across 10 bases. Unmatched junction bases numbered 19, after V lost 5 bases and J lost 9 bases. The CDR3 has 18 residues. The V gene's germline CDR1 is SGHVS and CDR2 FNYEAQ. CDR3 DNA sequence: TGTGCCAGCAGCCTGTACGGTGGGGCTAGCGGGAGACTCAGTGAGCAGTTCTTC. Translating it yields CASSLYGGASGRLSEQFF. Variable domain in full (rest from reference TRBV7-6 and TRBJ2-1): GAGVSQSPRYKVTKRGQDVALRCDPISGHVSLYWYRQALGQGPEFLTYFNYEAQQDKSGLPNDRFSAERPEGSISTLTIQRTEQRDSAMYRCASSLYGGASGRLSEQFFGPGTRLTVL.

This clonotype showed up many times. The chain's CDR3 is CSVEDGGRPYEQYF. CDR3 DNA sequence: TGCAGCGTTGAAGATGGGGGCAGACCCTACGAGCAGTACTTC. The chain combines TRBV29-1 with TRBJ2-7, with D perhaps TRBD1 (6 bases). The CDR3 extends over 14 amino acids. Trimming cost V 0 bases and J 2 bases, with 11 bases left between them. Germline V CDR1 and CDR2: SQVTM, ANQGSEA.

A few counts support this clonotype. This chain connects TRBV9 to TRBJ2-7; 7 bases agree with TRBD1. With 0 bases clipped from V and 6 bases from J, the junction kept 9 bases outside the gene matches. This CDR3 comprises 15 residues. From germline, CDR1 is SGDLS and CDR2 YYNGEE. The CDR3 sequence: CASSVGGGSIGEQYF. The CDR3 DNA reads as TGTGCCAGCAGCGTAGGAGGGGGCAGCATCGGCGAGCAGTACTTC.

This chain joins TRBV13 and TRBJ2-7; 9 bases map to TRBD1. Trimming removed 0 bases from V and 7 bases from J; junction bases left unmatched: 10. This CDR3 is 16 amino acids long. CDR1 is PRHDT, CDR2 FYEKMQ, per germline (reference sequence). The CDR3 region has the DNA TGTGCCAGCAGCTTAGGCACAGGGGGCGCCCCCCAAGAGCAGTACTTC. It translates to CASSLGTGGAPQEQYF.

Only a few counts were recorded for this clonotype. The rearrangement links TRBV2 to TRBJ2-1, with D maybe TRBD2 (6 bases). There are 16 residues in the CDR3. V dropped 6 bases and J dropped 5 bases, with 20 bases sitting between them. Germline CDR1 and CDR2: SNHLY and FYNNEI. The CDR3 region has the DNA TGTGCCAGCAGCGGCGACCCGGGACTCCTTGACAATGAGCAGTTCTTC. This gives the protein CASSGDPGLLDNEQFF.

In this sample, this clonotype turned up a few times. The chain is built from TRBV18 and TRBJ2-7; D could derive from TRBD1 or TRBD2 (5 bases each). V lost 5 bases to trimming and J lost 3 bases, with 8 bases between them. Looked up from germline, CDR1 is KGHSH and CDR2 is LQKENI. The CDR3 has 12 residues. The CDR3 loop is CASSVRGYEQYF. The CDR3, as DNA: TGTGCCAGCTCAGTGAGGGGCTACGAGCAGTACTTC.

The CDR3 sequence: CASSRRGPRGSGELFF. DNA of the CDR3: TGTGCCAGCAGCCGCAGGGGGCCCCGGGGATCCGGGGAGCTGTTTTTT. The chain joins TRBV7-2 to TRBJ2-2, with 8 bases identical to TRBD1. The V and J ends lost 5 bases and 6 bases, in that order; junction bases with no gene match: 11. Per germline, CDR1 SGHTA and CDR2 FQGNSA. The CDR3 is made up of 16 amino acids.

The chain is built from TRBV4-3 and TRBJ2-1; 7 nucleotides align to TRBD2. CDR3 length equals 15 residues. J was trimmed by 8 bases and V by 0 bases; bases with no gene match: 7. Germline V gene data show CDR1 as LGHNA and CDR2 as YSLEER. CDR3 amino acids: CASSQDRTSADEQFF. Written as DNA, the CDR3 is TGCGCCAGCAGCCAAGATAGAACTAGCGCCGATGAGCAGTTCTTC.

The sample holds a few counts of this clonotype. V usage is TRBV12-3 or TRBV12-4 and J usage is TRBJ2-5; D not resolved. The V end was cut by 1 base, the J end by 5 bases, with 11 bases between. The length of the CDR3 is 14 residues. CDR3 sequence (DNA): TGTGCCAGCAGTTTAGGGGTGGCCCGGGAGACCCAGTACTTC. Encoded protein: CASSLGVARETQYF.

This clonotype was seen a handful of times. The CDR3 loop reads CASSLTGTGNTIYF. CDR3 DNA: TGTGCCAGCAGCTTGACAGGGACTGGAAACACCATATATTTT. The rearrangement links TRBV7-2 to TRBJ1-3; the match to TRBD1 covers 7 bases. The CDR3 has 14 amino acids. Germline-derived CDR1 and CDR2 are SGHTA and FQGNSA. The trim removed 3 bases at V and 2 bases at J, leaving 1 base unmatched. Full variable domain (rest looked up from reference TRBV7-2 and TRBJ1-3): GAGVSQSPSNKVTEKGKDVELRCDPISGHTALYWYRQSLGQGLEFLIYFQGNSAPDKSGLPSDRFSAERTGGSVSTLTIQRTQQEDSAVYLCASSLTGTGNTIYFGEGSWLTVV.

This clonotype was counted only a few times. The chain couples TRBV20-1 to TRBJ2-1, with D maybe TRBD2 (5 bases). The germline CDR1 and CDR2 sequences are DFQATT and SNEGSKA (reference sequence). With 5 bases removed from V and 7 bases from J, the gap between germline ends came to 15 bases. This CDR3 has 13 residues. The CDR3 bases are TGCAGTGCTCTCAACGGGAAGGTAAATGAGCAGTTCTTC. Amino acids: CSALNGKVNEQFF.

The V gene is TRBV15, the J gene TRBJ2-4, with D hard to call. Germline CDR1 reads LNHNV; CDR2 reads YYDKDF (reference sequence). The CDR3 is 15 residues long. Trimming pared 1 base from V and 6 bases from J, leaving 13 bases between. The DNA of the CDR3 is TGTGCCACCAGCAGAGGCGTCCTAGAGCGAAACATTCAGTACTTC. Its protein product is CATSRGVLERNIQYF.

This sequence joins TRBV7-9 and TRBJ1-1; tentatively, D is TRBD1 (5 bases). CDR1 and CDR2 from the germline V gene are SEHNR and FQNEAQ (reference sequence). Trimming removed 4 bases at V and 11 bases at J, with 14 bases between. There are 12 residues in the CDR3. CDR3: CASSSDAGRAFF. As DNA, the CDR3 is TGTGCCAGCAGCTCGGACGCAGGGAGGGCTTTCTTT.